The entry below describes one T cell receptor beta chain. The antigen this receptor binds is unknown. Base quality data are lacking; no much larger clone is found one base away. V ends up 2 bases short and J 4 bases short, with an unmatched junction base count of 3. Its CDR3 holds 13 amino acids, cysteine through phenylalanine. CDR3 DNA is the only sequence kept; it has 39 bases, read in frame from the first base. According to the germline V gene (reference sequence), CDR1 reads GTSNPN and CDR2 reads SVGIG. The sample originates from a study of CD8 T cells in Susac syndrome (dated by TCRdb to between 2018 and 2021). Background for the entire study: Among the Susac syndrome patients who were sequenced, clinically active disease was present in more than 5 and clinical remission was observed in 8 or 9. At blood withdrawal, Susac syndrome patients were therapy-naive, treated with corticosteroids (with IVIg additionally given to some), or treated with IVIg alone. The study used repertoire sequencing to test whether antigen drove CD8+ T cell activation and differentiation in Susac syndrome. General findings and caveats noted by the study authors: No clonal expansion was detected in the CD4+ T cell repertoire of Susac syndrome patients. The study acknowledged that relatively few individuals were included in the TCR sequencing and HLA analysis.

RNA was extracted using the RNeasy kit, and roughly 0.45 to 1 microgram was reverse transcribed with random hexamers. The immunoSEQ multiplex PCR assay, covering 54 Vbeta and 13 Jbeta segments, was used to amplify TCR beta CDR3 regions. PCR amplification bias was corrected using a synthetic template baseline for primer optimization and computational correction. The authors processed their data as follows. Reads were annotated to V, D and J genes according to IMGT and were analyzed with immunoSEQ Analyzer, with only productive sequences retained. Clonality was calculated as one minus the Shannon entropy normalized by log2 of the number of productive unique sequences. Public and private clones were assessed among the 100 most prevalent clones of each patient and control. Clones were defined as Susac-specific if absent from the healthy and MS cohorts, from more than 900 published viral clones and from other ImmuneACCESS disease sequences. Clones were called with MiXCR by TCRdb after fastp trimmed the public reads at Q25, and only in-frame beta chains were retained. Entries that share a CDR3 protein sequence are merged under the most common genes and DNA. For this entry, the V and J calls and clone size follow TCRdb and not the study's own pipeline. The sample profile shows 150,000 to 200,000 distinct CDR3 sequences; roughly 94% of them were found once. The top ten constitute 0.099% of the sample.

Peripheral blood CD8+ and CD4+ T cells from healthy donors, Susac syndrome patients and multiple sclerosis patients were profiled by high-throughput TCR beta sequencing. Recently defined diagnostic criteria for definite or probable disease were met by the Susac syndrome patients. CD8+ TEMRA cells were enriched by FACS, while bulk CD8+ and CD4+ T cells were purified by magnetic negative isolation. Blood was collected in EDTA tubes and processed within 24 hours, with PBMCs isolated through density gradient centrifugation. PBMCs intended for TCR sequencing were cryopreserved in liquid nitrogen and thawed later in a water bath at 37 degrees C. Purity of sorted or isolated CD4+, CD8+ and CD8+ TEMRA cells was at least 90%.

This receptor was identified in a human donor with Susac syndrome. Input material: CD4+ T cells from PBMCs. The rearrangement combines TRBV30 with TRBJ2-7; 9 junctional bases match TRBD2. The CDR3 region: CAWSRLAGYEQYF. Here is the DNA: TGTGCCTGGAGTAGGCTAGCGGGATACGAGCAGTACTTC. The reference TRBV30 and TRBJ2-7 proteins fill in what lies around the CDR3, so the full variable domain reads SQTIHQWPATLVQPVGSPLSLECTVEGTSNPNLYWYRQAAGRGLQLLFYSVGIGQISSEVPQNLSASRPQDRQFILSSKKLLLSDSGFYLCAWSRLAGYEQYFGPGTRLTVT.